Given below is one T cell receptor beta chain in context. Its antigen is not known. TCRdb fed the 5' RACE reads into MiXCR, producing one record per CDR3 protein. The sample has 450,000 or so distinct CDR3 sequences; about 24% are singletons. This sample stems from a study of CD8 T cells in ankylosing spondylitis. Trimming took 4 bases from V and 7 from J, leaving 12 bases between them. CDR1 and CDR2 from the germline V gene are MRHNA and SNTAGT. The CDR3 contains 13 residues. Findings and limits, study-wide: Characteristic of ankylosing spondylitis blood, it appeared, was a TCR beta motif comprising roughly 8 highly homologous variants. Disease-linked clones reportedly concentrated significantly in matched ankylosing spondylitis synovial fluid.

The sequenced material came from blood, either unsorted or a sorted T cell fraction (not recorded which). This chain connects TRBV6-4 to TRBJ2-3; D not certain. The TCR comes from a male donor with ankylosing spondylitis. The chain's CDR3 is CASSASLVNTQYF. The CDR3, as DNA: TGTGCCAGCAGTGCTTCTCTGGTGAATACGCAGTATTTT.